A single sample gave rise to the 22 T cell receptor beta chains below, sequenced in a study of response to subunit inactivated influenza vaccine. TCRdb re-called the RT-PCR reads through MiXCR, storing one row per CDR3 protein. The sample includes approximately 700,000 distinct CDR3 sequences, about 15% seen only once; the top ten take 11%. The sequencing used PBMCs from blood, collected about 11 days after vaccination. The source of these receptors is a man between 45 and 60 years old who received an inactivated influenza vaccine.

The CDR3 DNA is TGTGCCTGGGGGGGGACAGGGATGAACACTGAAGCTTTCTTT. Protein product: CAWGGTGMNTEAFF. The rearrangement uses TRBV30 and TRBJ1-1; 9 bases map to TRBD1. The CDR3 spans 14 residues. CDR1 is GTSNPN, CDR2 SVGIG, per germline (reference sequence). The trim removed 5 bases at V and 0 bases at J, leaving 4 bases unmatched.

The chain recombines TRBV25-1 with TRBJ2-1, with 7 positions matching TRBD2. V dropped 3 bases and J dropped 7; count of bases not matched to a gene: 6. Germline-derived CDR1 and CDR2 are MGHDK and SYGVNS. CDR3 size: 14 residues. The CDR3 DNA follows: TGTGCCAGCAGTGAGAAGGCCGGGGGGAATGAGCAGTTCTTC. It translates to CASSEKAGGNEQFF.

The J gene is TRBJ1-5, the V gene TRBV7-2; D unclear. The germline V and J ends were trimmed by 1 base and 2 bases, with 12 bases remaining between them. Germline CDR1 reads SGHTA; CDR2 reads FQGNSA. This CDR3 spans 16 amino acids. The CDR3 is CASSLDAGSRNQPQHF. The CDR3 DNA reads TGTGCCAGCAGCTTAGACGCGGGTTCCCGCAATCAGCCCCAGCATTTT.

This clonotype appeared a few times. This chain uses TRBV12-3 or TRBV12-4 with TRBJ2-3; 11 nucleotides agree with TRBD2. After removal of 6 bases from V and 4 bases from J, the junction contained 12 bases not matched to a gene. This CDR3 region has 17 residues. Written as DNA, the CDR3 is TGTGCCAGCAGCTCACCTCATAGCGGGGGGGCTTCAGATACGCAGTATTTT. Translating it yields CASSSPHSGGASDTQYF.

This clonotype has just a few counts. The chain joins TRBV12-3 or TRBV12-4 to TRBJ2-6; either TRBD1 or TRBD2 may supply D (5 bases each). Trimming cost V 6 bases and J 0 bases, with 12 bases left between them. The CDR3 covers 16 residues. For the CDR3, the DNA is TGTGCCAGCAGGATGCAGGGACGCTCTGGGGCCAACGTCCTGACTTTC. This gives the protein CASRMQGRSGANVLTF.

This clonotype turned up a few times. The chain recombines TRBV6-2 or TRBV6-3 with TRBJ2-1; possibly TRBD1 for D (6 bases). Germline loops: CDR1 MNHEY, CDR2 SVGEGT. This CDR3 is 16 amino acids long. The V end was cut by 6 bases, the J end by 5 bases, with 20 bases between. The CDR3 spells CASSLSYREVHNEQFF. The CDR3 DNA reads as TGTGCCAGCAGCCTATCGTACAGGGAAGTCCACAATGAGCAGTTCTTC.

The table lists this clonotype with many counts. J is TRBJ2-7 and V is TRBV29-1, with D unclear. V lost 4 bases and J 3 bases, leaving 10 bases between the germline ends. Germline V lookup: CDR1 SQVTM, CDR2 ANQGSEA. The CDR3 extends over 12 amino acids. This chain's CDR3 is CSVGTGFYEQYF. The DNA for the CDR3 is TGCAGCGTTGGGACCGGATTCTACGAGCAGTACTTC.

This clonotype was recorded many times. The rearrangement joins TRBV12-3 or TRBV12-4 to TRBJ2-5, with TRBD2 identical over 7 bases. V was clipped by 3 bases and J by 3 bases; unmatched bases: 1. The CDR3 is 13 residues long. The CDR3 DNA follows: TGTGCCAGCAGTTTGGGAGGGAAAGAGACCCAGTACTTC. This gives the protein CASSLGGKETQYF.

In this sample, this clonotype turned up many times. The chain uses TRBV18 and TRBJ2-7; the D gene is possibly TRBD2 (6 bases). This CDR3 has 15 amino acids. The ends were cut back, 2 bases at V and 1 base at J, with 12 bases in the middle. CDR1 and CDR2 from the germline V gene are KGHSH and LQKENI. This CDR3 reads CASSPYGGASYEQYF. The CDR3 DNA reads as TGTGCCAGCTCACCATACGGGGGTGCGTCCTACGAGCAGTACTTC.

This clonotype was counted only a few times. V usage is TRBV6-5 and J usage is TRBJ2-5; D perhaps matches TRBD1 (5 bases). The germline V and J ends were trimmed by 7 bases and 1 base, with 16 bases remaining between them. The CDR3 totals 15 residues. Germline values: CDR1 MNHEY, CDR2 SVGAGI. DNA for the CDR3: TGTGCCAGCACCTTACTCCCGACAGTCCAAGAGACCCAGTACTTC. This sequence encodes CASTLLPTVQETQYF.

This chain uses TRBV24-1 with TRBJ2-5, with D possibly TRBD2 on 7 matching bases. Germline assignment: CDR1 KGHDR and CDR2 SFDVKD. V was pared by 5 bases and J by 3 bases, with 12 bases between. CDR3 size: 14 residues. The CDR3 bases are TGTGCCACCAGTGGGGGGCTAGCGGAAGAGACCCAGTACTTC. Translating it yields CATSGGLAEETQYF.

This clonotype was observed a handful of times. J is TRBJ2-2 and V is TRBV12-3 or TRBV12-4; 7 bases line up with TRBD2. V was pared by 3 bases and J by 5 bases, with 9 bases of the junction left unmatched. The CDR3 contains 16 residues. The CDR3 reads CASSFQAGDGTGELFF. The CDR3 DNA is TGTGCCAGCAGTTTTCAGGCGGGAGACGGAACCGGGGAGCTGTTTTTT.

The CDR3 nucleotides are TGCGCCAGCAGCTGGGGGACTAGCGGGAGTGGTGATACGCAGTATTTT. Translated: CASSWGTSGSGDTQYF. V and J are TRBV5-1 and TRBJ2-3; 14 nucleotides match TRBD2. V shed 3 bases, J shed 6 bases, and the junction held 6 bases outside the gene matches. CDR1 is SGHRS, CDR2 YFSETQ, per germline. The CDR3 is 16 amino acids.

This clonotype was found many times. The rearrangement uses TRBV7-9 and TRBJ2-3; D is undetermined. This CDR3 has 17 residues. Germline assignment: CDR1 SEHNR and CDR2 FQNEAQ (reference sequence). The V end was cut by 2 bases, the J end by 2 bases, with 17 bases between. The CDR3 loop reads CASSLSGIGTDTDTQYF. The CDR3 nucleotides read TGTGCCAGCAGCTTATCTGGAATCGGAACCGACACAGATACGCAGTATTTT.

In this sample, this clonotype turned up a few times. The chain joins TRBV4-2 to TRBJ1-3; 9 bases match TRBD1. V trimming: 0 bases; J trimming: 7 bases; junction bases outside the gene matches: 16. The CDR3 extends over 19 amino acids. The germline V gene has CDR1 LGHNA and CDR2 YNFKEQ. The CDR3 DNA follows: TGTGCCAGCAGCCAAGATCCAGGACAGGGGCTCTCTGCGAGGAACACCATATATTTT. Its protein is CASSQDPGQGLSARNTIYF.

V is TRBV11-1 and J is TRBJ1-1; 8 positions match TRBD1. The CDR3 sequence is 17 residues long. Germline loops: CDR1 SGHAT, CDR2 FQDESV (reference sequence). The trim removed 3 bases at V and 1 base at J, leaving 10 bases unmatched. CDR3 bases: TGTGCCAGCAGCTTCTCCATAGGACAGGGTTGGAACACTGAAGCTTTCTTT. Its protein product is CASSFSIGQGWNTEAFF.

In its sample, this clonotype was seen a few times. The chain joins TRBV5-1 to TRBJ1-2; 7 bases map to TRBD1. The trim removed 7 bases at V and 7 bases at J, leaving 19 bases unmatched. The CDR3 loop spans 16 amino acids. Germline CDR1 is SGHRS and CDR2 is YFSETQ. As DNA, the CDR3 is TGCGCCAGCCGCCCAGGGGGGGCGCGTGGTGAACGTGGCTACACCTTC. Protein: CASRPGGARGERGYTF.

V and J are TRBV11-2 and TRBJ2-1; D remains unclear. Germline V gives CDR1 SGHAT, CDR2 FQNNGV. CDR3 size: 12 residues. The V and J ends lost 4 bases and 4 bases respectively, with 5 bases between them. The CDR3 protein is CASSSAYNEQFF. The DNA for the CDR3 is TGTGCCAGCAGCTCCGCATACAATGAGCAGTTCTTC.

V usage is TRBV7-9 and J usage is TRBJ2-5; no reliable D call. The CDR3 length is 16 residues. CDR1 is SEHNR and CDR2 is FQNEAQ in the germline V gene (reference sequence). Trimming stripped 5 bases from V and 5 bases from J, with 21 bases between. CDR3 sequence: CASSPPGRIGDETQYF. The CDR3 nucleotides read TGTGCCAGCAGCCCCCCCGGGCGGATTGGCGATGAGACCCAGTACTTC.

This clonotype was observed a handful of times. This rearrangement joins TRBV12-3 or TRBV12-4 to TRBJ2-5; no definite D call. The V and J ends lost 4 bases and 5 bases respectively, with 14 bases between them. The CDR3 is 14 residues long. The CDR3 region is CASSSTSFLETQYF. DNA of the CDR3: TGTGCCAGCAGTTCTACCAGTTTCTTGGAGACCCAGTACTTC.

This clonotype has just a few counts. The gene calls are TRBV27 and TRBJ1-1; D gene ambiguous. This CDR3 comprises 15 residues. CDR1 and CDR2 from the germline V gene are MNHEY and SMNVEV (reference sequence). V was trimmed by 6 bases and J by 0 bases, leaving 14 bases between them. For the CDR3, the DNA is TGTGCCAGCAGCCGAACAGCCGGGATGAACACTGAAGCTTTCTTT. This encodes CASSRTAGMNTEAFF.

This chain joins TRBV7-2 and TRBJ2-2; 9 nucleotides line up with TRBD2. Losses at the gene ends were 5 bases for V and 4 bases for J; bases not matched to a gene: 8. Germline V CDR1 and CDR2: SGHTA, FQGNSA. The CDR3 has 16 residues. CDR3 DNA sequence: TGTGCCAGCAGCCTGGCGGGAGGGCCGAGCACCGGGGAGCTGTTTTTT. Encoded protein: CASSLAGGPSTGELFF.